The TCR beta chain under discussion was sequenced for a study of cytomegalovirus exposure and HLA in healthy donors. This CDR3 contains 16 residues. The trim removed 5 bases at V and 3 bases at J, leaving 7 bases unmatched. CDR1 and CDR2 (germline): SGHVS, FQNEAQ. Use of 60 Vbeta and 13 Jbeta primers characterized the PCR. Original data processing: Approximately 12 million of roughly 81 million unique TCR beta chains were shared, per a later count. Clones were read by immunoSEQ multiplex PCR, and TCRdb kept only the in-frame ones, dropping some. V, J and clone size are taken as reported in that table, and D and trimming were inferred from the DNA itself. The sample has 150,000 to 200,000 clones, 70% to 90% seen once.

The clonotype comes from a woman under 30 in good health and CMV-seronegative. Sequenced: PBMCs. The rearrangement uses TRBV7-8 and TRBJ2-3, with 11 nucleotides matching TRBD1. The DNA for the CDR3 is TGTGCCAGCAGCCGAGGTGGGACAGGGGGGACAGATACGCAGTATTTT. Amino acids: CASSRGGTGGTDTQYF.